This passage covers 14 T cell receptor beta chains from one sample sequenced in a study of blood T cells in healthy people across ages. For the second PCR, which ran for about 6 to 12 cycles, a sample-barcoded 5' primer and a J-beta primer mix were used. Via MiXCR, TCRdb re-called the 5' RACE reads, giving one row per CDR3 protein. The profile shows over 1,500,000 distinct CDR3 sequences, around half of them singletons. Sequenced: blood. All receptors derive from a woman aged 40-49 years in good health.

This clonotype was counted only a few times. CDR3 loop: CASSLAQGPQETQYF. CDR3 nucleotide sequence: TGTGCCAGCAGTTTAGCCCAGGGGCCCCAAGAGACCCAGTACTTC. The rearrangement uses TRBV28 and TRBJ2-5; TRBD1 might be the D (6 bases). V lost 2 bases to trimming and J lost 1 base, with 11 bases between them. The CDR3 loop spans 15 amino acids. CDR1 and CDR2 from the germline V gene are MDHEN and SYDVKM.

The gene calls are TRBV27 and TRBJ2-3; D is perhaps TRBD1 (6 bases). V was pared by 4 bases and J by 4 bases, with 15 bases between. CDR1 and CDR2 (germline): MNHEY, SMNVEV (reference sequence). This CDR3 region has 15 residues. CDR3 sequence: CASSSQGPAADTQYF. The CDR3 nucleotides are TGTGCCAGCAGTTCACAGGGTCCTGCGGCAGATACGCAGTATTTT.

Turning to this clonotype: A read error may account for a junction end that differs from germline. The V and J genes are TRBV11-2 and TRBJ2-7; 8 nucleotides agree with TRBD1. The J call is doubtful: the DNA matches TRBJ2-4 better. In germline, CDR1 is SGHAT, CDR2 FQNNGV. The CDR3 has 19 amino acids. CDR3: CANSLTLLQGAIPKNIQYF. CDR3 DNA: TGTGCCAACAGCTTAACCCTTCTCCAGGGGGCGATTCCCAAAAACATTCAGTACTTC.

The chain couples TRBV6-5 to TRBJ1-1; 7 bases match TRBD1. Germline CDR1 and CDR2: MNHEY and SVGAGI. V shed 7 bases, J shed 4 bases, and the junction held 12 bases outside the gene matches. This CDR3 is built from 15 residues. The CDR3 sequence: CASKTRQGGRTEAFF. The CDR3 region has the DNA TGTGCCAGCAAGACCAGACAGGGAGGCCGCACTGAAGCTTTCTTT.

There are a few counts of this clonotype. DNA of the CDR3: TGTGCCAGCAGCTTAGATGTTTTTCCTCAAGAGACCCAGTACTTC. Its translation: CASSLDVFPQETQYF. V is TRBV11-2 and J is TRBJ2-5; D gene unclear. The CDR3 is 15 amino acids. Germline loops: CDR1 SGHAT, CDR2 FQNNGV. V lost 0 bases and J lost 2, with 10 bases in between. Based on the CDR3 plus reference TRBV11-2 and TRBJ2-5, the full variable domain is EAGVAQSPRYKIIEKRQSVAFWCNPISGHATLYWYQQILGQGPKLLIQFQNNGVVDDSQLPKDRFSAERLKGVDSTLKIQPAKLEDSAVYLCASSLDVFPQETQYFGPGTRLLVL.

This clonotype was counted a few times. This chain uses TRBV5-5 with TRBJ1-6; 8 nucleotides align to TRBD1. This CDR3 contains 15 residues. CDR1 and CDR2 from the germline V gene are SGHKS and YYEKEE (reference sequence). J lost 6 bases, V lost 4 bases, and 6 bases had no gene match. The CDR3 nucleotides read TGTGCCAGCAGCGGAGGACAGGGCGTTAATTCACCCCTCCACTTT. It yields the protein CASSGGQGVNSPLHF.

This clonotype was counted between two and nine times. The genes are TRBV20-1 and TRBJ2-3; tentatively, D is TRBD1 (7 bases). CDR1 DFQATT and CDR2 SNEGSKA come from the germline V gene (reference sequence). CDR3 length: 15 residues. With 3 bases removed from V and 0 bases from J, the gap between germline ends came to 13 bases. The CDR3 here is CSASQGGTSTDTQYF. CDR3 sequence (DNA): TGCAGTGCTAGTCAGGGGGGAACTAGCACAGATACGCAGTATTTT.

The J gene is TRBJ2-3, the V gene TRBV20-1, with D possibly matching TRBD2 (5 bases). The CDR3 has 14 residues. Per germline, CDR1 DFQATT and CDR2 SNEGSKA (reference sequence). Trimming left V 3 bases short and J 1 base short, with 11 bases between. Here the CDR3 DNA reads TGCAGTGCTAGTCTAGCCCCCGGCACAGATACGCAGTATTTT. This codes for CSASLAPGTDTQYF.

The chain links TRBV28 to TRBJ2-7; a possible D gene is TRBD2 (5 bases). V lost 6 bases, J lost 3 bases, and 12 bases lay in between. The CDR3 has 13 amino acids. From germline, CDR1 is MDHEN and CDR2 SYDVKM. This CDR3 reads CASRRHGIYEQYF. DNA for the CDR3: TGTGCCAGCAGAAGACACGGGATCTACGAGCAGTACTTC.

This rearrangement joins TRBV20-1 to TRBJ2-1; D possibly corresponds to TRBD1 (5 bases). V lost 1 base, J lost 0 bases, and 13 bases lay in between. The CDR3 runs 16 residues. CDR1 and CDR2 (germline): DFQATT, SNEGSKA (reference sequence). In DNA form, the CDR3 reads TGCAGTGCTAGAGTAGTTGGTCAGGGCTCCTACAATGAGCAGTTCTTC. Protein sequence: CSARVVGQGSYNEQFF.

This clonotype has more than one count but fewer than ten. The chain combines TRBV5-1 with TRBJ2-6; D gene uncertain. There are 15 residues in the CDR3. The V end was cut by 3 bases, the J end by 0 bases, with 7 bases between. The germline V gene has CDR1 SGHRS and CDR2 YFSETQ. The CDR3 is CASSYRTSGANVLTF. The DNA of the CDR3 is TGCGCCAGCAGCTACCGGACCTCTGGGGCCAACGTCCTGACTTTC.

The chain links TRBV5-1 to TRBJ2-1; 12 nucleotides line up with TRBD2. CDR1 SGHRS and CDR2 YFSETQ come from the germline V gene. The V segment lost 1 base and the J segment 9 bases; nucleotides outside the gene matches: 8. The CDR3 spans 16 residues. CDR3 amino acids: CASSLPLASGGGEQFF. The CDR3 coding sequence is TGCGCCAGCAGCTTGCCCTTGGCTAGCGGGGGGGGTGAGCAGTTCTTC.

J is TRBJ2-3 and V is TRBV20-1, with a tentative D call TRBD2 (6 bases). The CDR3 is 15 amino acids. Germline CDR1 is DFQATT and CDR2 is SNEGSKA (reference sequence). V was shortened by 1 base and J by 1 base, with 12 bases between the two germline ends. The CDR3 DNA is TGCAGTGCTAGAGGGAGGGGTCAGGGCACAGATACGCAGTATTTT. It codes for CSARGRGQGTDTQYF.

The chain recombines TRBV11-2 with TRBJ1-4, with D possibly TRBD1 on 5 matching bases. Germline loops: CDR1 SGHAT, CDR2 FQNNGV. The V and J ends lost 5 bases and 4 bases respectively, with 17 bases between them. The CDR3 spans 16 residues. As DNA, the CDR3 is TGTGCCAGCAGCAGGGCGGACAAGCCCTATAATGAAAAACTGTTTTTT. Protein product: CASSRADKPYNEKLFF.